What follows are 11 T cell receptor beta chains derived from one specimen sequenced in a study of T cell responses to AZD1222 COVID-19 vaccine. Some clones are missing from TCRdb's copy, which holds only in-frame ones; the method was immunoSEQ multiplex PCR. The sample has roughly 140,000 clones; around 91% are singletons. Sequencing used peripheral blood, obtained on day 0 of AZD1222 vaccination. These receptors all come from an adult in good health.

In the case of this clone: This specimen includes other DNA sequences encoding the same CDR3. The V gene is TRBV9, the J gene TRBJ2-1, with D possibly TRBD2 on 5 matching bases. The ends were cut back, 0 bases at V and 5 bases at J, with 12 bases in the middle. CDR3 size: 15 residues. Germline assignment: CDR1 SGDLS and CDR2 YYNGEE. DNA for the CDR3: TGTGCCAGCAGCGTAGGAGGGAGCCCGAACAATGAGCAGTTCTTC. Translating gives CASSVGGSPNNEQFF.

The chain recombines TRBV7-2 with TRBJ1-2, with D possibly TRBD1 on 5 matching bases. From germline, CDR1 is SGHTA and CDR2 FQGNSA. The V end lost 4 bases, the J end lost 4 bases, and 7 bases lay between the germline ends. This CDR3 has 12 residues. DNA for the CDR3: TGTGCCAGCAGCTATACAGGCTATGGCTACACCTTC. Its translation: CASSYTGYGYTF.

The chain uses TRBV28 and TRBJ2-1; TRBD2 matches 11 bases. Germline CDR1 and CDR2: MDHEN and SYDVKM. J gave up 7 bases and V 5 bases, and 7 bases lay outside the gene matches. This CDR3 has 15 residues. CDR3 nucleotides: TGTGCCAGCAGTCATAGCGGGAGGGCAAATAATGAGCAGTTCTTC. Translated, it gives CASSHSGRANNEQFF.

For the CDR3, the DNA is TGTGCCAGCAGTATGACACGAATGAACACTGAAGCTTTCTTT. Encoded protein: CASSMTRMNTEAFF. V is TRBV2 and J is TRBJ1-1, with D unclear. V was clipped by 5 bases and J by 0 bases, with 10 bases between them. CDR3 length: 14 amino acids. CDR1 SNHLY and CDR2 FYNNEI come from the germline V gene.

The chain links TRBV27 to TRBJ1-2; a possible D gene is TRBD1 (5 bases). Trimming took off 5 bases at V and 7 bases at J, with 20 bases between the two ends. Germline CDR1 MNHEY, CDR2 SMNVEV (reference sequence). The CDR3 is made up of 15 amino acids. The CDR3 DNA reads TGTGCCAGCAGTCCCAGGGAATCTTGGGTTAGTGGCTACACCTTC. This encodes CASSPRESWVSGYTF.

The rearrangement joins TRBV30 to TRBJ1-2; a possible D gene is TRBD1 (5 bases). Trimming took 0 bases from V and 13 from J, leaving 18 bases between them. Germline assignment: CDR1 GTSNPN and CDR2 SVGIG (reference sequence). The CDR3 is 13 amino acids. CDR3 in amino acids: CAWSVPGGREGTF. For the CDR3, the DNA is TGTGCCTGGAGTGTACCGGGCGGCAGGGAGGGCACCTTC.

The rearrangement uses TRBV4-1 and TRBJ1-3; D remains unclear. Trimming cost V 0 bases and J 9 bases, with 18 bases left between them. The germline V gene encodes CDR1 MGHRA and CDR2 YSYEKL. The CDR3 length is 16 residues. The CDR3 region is CASSQEIESSVGTIYF. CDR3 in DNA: TGCGCCAGCAGCCAAGAGATCGAAAGTTCTGTCGGCACCATATATTTT.

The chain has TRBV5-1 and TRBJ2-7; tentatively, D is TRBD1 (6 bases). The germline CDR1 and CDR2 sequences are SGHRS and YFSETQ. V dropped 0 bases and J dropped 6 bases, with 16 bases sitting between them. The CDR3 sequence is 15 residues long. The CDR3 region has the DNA TGCGCCAGCAGCTTGGTCGTGACAGGAACCTCCGAGCAGTACTTC. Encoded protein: CASSLVVTGTSEQYF.

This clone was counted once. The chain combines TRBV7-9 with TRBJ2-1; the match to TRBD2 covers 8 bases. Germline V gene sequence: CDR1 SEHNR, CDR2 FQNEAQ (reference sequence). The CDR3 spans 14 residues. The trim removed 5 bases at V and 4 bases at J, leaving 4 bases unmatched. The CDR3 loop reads CASSATSGYNEQFF. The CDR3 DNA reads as TGTGCCAGCAGCGCTACTAGCGGTTACAATGAGCAGTTCTTC.

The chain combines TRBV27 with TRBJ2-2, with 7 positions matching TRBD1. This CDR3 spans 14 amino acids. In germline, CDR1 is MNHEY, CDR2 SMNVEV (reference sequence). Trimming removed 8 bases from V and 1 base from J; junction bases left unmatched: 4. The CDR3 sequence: CASRGQENTGELFF. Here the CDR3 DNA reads TGTGCCAGCCGTGGACAGGAGAACACCGGGGAGCTGTTTTTT.

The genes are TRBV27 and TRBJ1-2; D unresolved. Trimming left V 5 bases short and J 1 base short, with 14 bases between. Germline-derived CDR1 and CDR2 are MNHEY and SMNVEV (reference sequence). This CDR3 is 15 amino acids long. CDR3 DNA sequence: TGTGCCAGCAGTGGAAGCGCGACGGATAACTATGGCTACACCTTC. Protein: CASSGSATDNYGYTF.